This T cell receptor (beta chain) originates from a study of early T cells in non-severe SARS-CoV-2 infection. Study details: With bulk RNA from unsorted whole blood as input, sequencing yielded unpaired chains. Study results and caveats: VDJdb matches were skewed toward anti-spike CD8 T cell responses.

On this clonotype itself: Its antigen remains unidentified.

CDR1 is SNHLY and CDR2 is FYNNEI in the germline V gene. V lost 10 bases and J 0 bases, leaving 16 bases between the germline ends. The CDR3 runs 14 residues. Unique molecular identifiers tagged individual cDNA molecules. TCRdb reprocessed the 5' RACE reads via MiXCR and lists one record per CDR3 protein. Of fewer than 75,000 distinct CDR3 sequences in the sample, less than 20% were seen once. The sample was whole blood, taken at baseline. The receptor comes from an adult who was a healthcare worker with PCR-confirmed SARS-CoV-2 infection or an uninfected control (not recorded which). The chain carries TRBV2 and TRBJ2-7, with D unclear. CDR3 DNA sequence: TGTGCCACTCGCTGGCAGCCGAGCTCCTACGAGCAGTACTTC. It yields the protein CATRWQPSSYEQYF.